This T cell receptor beta chain was captured in a study of regulatory T cells in long-lasting Graves disease. This clonotype showed up just a few times. The CDR3 is 16 residues long. The germline V and J ends were trimmed by 3 bases and 6 bases, with 21 bases remaining between them. Germline V gene sequence: CDR1 SGHVS, CDR2 FNYEAQ. The time point here: newly diagnosed GD, antithyroid drugs for less than 3 months. PBMC RNA was the source of the TCR library. Arm-PCR of CDR3 regions with iRepertoire HTBI primers generated TCR beta libraries. TCRdb called the multiplex PCR reads again in MiXCR, with one record for every CDR3 protein. The table shows about 560,000 distinct CDR3 sequences, with about 16% occurring only once. Separately, the same data were catalogued under a study of T cells in Graves' hyperthyroidism and ophthalmopathy. According to that study: Uncontrolled infections, other autoimmune diseases, pregnancy or lactation led to exclusion of patients. For the diagnoses, clinical symptoms, serum thyroxine and TRAb, thyroid ultrasound and orbital computed tomography were used.

This clonotype was sampled from a man between 18 and 35 years old with Graves disease. J is TRBJ2-7 and V is TRBV7-6; a possible D gene is TRBD2 (7 bases). Sequencing was performed on peripheral blood mononuclear cells (PBMCs), taken at new diagnosis, from a patient treated with antithyroid drugs. The CDR3 protein is CASSLAWGGPGAEQYF. DNA of the CDR3: TGTGCCAGCAGCTTGGCCTGGGGGGGCCCGGGCGCCGAGCAGTACTTC.